This entry concerns a single T cell receptor (beta chain). Its cognate antigen has yet to be identified. It has no much larger one-base neighbor in the sample; base qualities were not kept. The germline ends are 12 bases apart after V is trimmed by 4 bases and J by 3 bases. The CDR3 holds 15 amino acids from the cysteine to the phenylalanine. The retained sequence is limited to the CDR3, 45 bases, with the frame set at the first base. Via the germline V gene, CDR1 is SGHVS and CDR2 FNYEAQ. This record belongs to a study of regulatory T cells in long-lasting Graves disease (TCRdb year 2021). For the wider study: Patients with newly diagnosed Graves' disease had been on antithyroid drugs for under 3 months. Persistent Graves' disease patients were compared with newly diagnosed Graves' disease patients by peripheral blood TCR sequencing and RNA sequencing. The study was registered as a clinical trial and conducted in China. A total of around 35 samples were covered by TCR sequencing, comprising around 13 persistent and roughly 20 newly diagnosed Graves' disease patients.

What the work shows at the level of the full study, not this receptor alone: TRBV28, TRBJ1-2 and TRBJ2-5 were preferentially used in persistent disease, while TRBV20-1 and TRBJ2-1 were favored in newly diagnosed disease. Patients with persistent disease shared more public clonotypes (around 2,500) than newly diagnosed patients did (more than 900). The small sample size was acknowledged by the authors as a limitation that may reduce accuracy. Sequencing and analysis were restricted to the TCR beta chain. Peripheral blood alone was examined, since thyroid tissue, which constituted the primary lesion, could not be accessed. Compared with newly diagnosed patients, persistent Graves' disease patients had lower TCR Shannon entropy and fewer highly expanded clones, which suggests clonal expansion.

Receptors were amplified or captured by multiplex PCR. Sequenced using an Illumina HiSeq 4000. CDR3 regions were amplified by Arm-PCR with iRepertoire HTBI primers to construct TCR beta libraries. Before sequencing, the PCR products went through gel purification. The published analysis was carried out like this. Gene usage analysis of CDR3 amino acid clonotypes used the 62 TRBV and about 13 TRBJ segments found across samples. COPE and FqMerger were used to merge filtered high-quality paired reads into contigs. BLAST was used to align contigs to the IMGT TRBV, TRBD and TRBJ reference genes, and CDR3 was defined following IMGT. Highly expanded clones were defined as clonotypes with a frequency above 0.1%. Shannon entropy served as the measure of repertoire diversity, while the Gini coefficient captured V-J evenness. A clonotype was considered public if more than one individual shared it. TCRdb itself trimmed the public reads at Q25 with fastp, ran MiXCR and retained productive beta chains. Under each unique CDR3 protein, matching rows form one entry showing the most common genes and DNA. Here the V and J calls rest on TCRdb's processing, not on the authors' analysis. The sample table records some 370,000 distinct CDR3 sequences; around 11% of these occur just once. Together, the top ten hold about 19% of the sample.

The time point label of this sample denotes: newly diagnosed GD, antithyroid drugs for less than 3 months. For both TCR sequencing and RNA sequencing, RNA was extracted from PBMCs in TRIzol. Graves' disease was diagnosed according to American Thyroid Association guidelines. Patients were recruited from an endocrinology department in Xi'an, China. Each patient gave approximately 8.8 milliliters of peripheral blood, collected in an EDTA anticoagulant tube. Ficoll Paque Plus density gradient separation was used to isolate PBMCs, and no additional T cell sorting was done. RNA quality was checked with an Agilent 2100 Bioanalyzer and agarose gel, and concentration with a NanoDrop 2000. This sample was shared with a second study, whose subject was T cells in Graves' hyperthyroidism and ophthalmopathy. As noted in the second study: Graves' hyperthyroidism was defined as stable when no progression to ophthalmopathy occurred over 18 months of follow-up. The hyperthyroidism patients were between 18 and 65 years old and newly diagnosed, with a disease duration of less than 2 months. Exclusion was applied to patients with uncontrolled infections, other autoimmune diseases, pregnancy or lactation. Diagnoses were established on the basis of clinical symptoms, serum thyroxine and TRAb, thyroid ultrasound, and orbital computed tomography. For the first round of RT-PCR on the TCR CDR3, the HTBI primer set was used together with the Qiagen OneStep RT-PCR kit. Blood samples also contained most of the expanded thyroid clonotypes (frequency above 0.001), which suggests that blood repertoires may reflect thyroid immune responses. Ophthalmopathy was separated from stable hyperthyroidism by a 13 V-J signature model, with 85% to 90% sensitivity and roughly 84% specificity obtained in cross-validation and 80%/75% obtained in testing. In validation, the model predicted progression to ophthalmopathy a median of approximately 6.3 months before onset, with around 70% sensitivity and roughly 72% specificity. To identify TCR V-J signatures that set the groups apart, the researchers used a discovery cohort of 90 to 100 patients, made up of around 40 with Graves' ophthalmopathy and 57 with stable Graves' hyperthyroidism. Prospective prediction of ophthalmopathy was tested in an independent validation cohort consisting of 18 hyperthyroidism patients and around 17 patients who later progressed to ophthalmopathy. For training and testing, the 95 to 100 patients in the discovery cohort were randomly divided in a 7:3 ratio. In addition, the study compared T-cell repertoires in thyroid tissue and in blood from roughly six Graves' hyperthyroidism patients. Following sampling, methimazole starting at 30 mg daily was given to hyperthyroidism patients, and high-dose intravenous methylprednisolone was given to ophthalmopathy patients. The libraries were constructed in a second round of multiplex PCR and then size-selected and purified. Sequencing of the libraries was done on an Illumina HiSeq2000 using paired-end 100 bp reads. Raw data were processed with SOAPnuke, discarding reads with adapters, uncalled bases, mean Phred below 15, or no exact constant-primer or identifier match. COPE v1.2.5 was used to merge high-quality paired reads, and clonotypes were defined as unique nucleotide sequences. MiTCR v1.1 was used to align the clonotypes against IMGT TRBV, TRBD and TRBJ reference segments. Analysis was restricted to V-J combinations with a frequency above 0.0001, which covered 98% to 99.2% of repertoires. A TCS score was defined as the ratio of F50 (clonal expansion) to E x V (chaos), with BLOSUM62-based TCRdist applied between CDR3 peptides within each V-J. Welch's t-statistics and random forest reduced just over 500 V-J features to 10 to 15, which were used in a naive Bayes classifier (R e1071). No statistical method was used to set the sample size in advance, and investigators knew the group allocation. The paper reports TCR Vbeta CDR3 sequencing of approximately 130 peripheral blood samples: approximately 43 ophthalmopathy, under 80 hyperthyroidism and 17 progressor patients.

The chain is assembled from TRBV7-6 and TRBJ2-2; a tentative D call is TRBD1 (6 bases match). This sequence was found in a woman in her late teens or twenties with Graves disease. Donor details come from another sample of the same person, matched by shared clones. This specimen consisted of peripheral blood mononuclear cells (PBMCs), obtained at new diagnosis, from a patient treated with antithyroid drugs. In nucleotide form, the sequence is TGTGCCAGCAGCTCCACAGGGTTTGACACCGGGGAGCTGTTTTTT. This yields the protein CASSSTGFDTGELFF.